This T cell receptor (beta chain) is drawn from a study of cytomegalovirus exposure and HLA in healthy donors. Overall study results and limits: What TCR beta sequences reportedly achieved was accurate prediction of HLA-A and HLA-B alleles in most subjects. Later findings reportedly placed an Asian-associated ancestry cluster below the approximately 670-donor mean for N-insertions.

For this clone: Its antigen is currently unknown.

PCR was performed using 60 Vbeta and 13 Jbeta primers. The method was immunoSEQ multiplex PCR; TCRdb's version includes in-frame clones alone and lacks a portion of them. The top ten hold roughly 0.2% of the sample, which has over 150,000 clones, less than 90% seen once. Per the germline V gene, CDR1 is SGHRS and CDR2 is YFSETQ. The CDR3 covers 13 residues. The ends were cut back, 8 bases at V and 2 bases at J, with 13 bases in the middle. The genes are TRBV5-1 and TRBJ1-1; D possibly corresponds to TRBD1 (5 bases). This clonotype was sampled from a girl under two years old in good health and CMV-seronegative. Sequencing was carried out using PBMCs. The CDR3 here is CARLTVNNTEAFF. The CDR3 bases are TGCGCCAGACTGACAGTTAACAACACTGAAGCTTTCTTT.